This entry lists 2 T cell receptor beta chains sequenced from one sample in a study of T-cell reconstitution after alpha-beta-depleted transplantation in children. During its preparation, the TCRbeta library received unique molecular identifiers. TCRdb reanalysed the PCR reads using MiXCR and keeps one entry per CDR3 protein. The data hold roughly 170,000 distinct CDR3 sequences, with about 6.3% observed a single time. The source was PBMCs from the stem cell graft donor, collected from the stem cell graft. The receptors here all came from a human donor who donated a stem cell graft to a child with Wiskott-Aldrich syndrome.

This clonotype appeared a few times. The chain uses TRBV10-1 and TRBJ2-1; TRBD2 aligns across 11 bases. The V gene end was trimmed by 4 bases and the J gene end by 7 bases; junction bases not matched to a gene: 9. Germline V gives CDR1 WNHNN, CDR2 SYGVQD (reference sequence). The CDR3 loop spans 16 amino acids. DNA of the CDR3: TGCGCCAGCAGTGTGGAAGGACTAGCGGGCAGTAATGAGCAGTTCTTC. Its protein product is CASSVEGLAGSNEQFF.

A note on this clonotype: A much larger clone sits a single nucleotide away, making a read error possible. V usage is TRBV11-2 and J usage is TRBJ2-5; 10 bases line up with TRBD2. Germline V gene data show CDR1 as SGHAT and CDR2 as FQNNGV. The CDR3 extends over 16 amino acids. Germline trimming cut 7 bases from V and 5 bases from J; bases unmatched to any gene: 13. CDR3 sequence: CASTALAGAPGETQYF. The CDR3 coding sequence is TGTGCCAGCACTGCTCTAGCGGGAGCCCCGGGGGAGACCCAGTACTTC. The full variable domain, in which reference TRBV11-2 and TRBJ2-5 provide the parts outside the CDR3, is EAGVAQSPRYKIIEKRQSVAFWCNPISGHATLYWYQQILGQGPKLLIQFQNNGVVDDSQLPKDRFSAERLKGVDSTLKIQPAKLEDSAVYLCASTALAGAPGETQYFGPGTRLLVL.